These 8 T cell receptor beta chains share one sample of origin, sequenced in a study of Tregs in tolerant kidney transplant recipients. Produced via immunoSEQ multiplex PCR; TCRdb's table is partial and in-frame only. Altogether roughly 64,000 clones are present, around 87% being singletons, with the ten largest covering 3.8%. Recipients received nonmyeloablative bone marrow transplants from related graft donors, with transient mixed chimerism. The sample was CD4+ T cells from blood (PBMCs), taken 6 months after the transplant. These receptors came from a human patient who received a combined kidney and bone marrow transplant. Some T cells may be supplied by the graft donor.

This clone appeared a few times. The chain has TRBV30 and TRBJ1-2; D might be TRBD1 (5 bases). V gave up 3 bases and J gave up 6 bases, with 14 bases separating them. The CDR3 contains 13 residues. Germline-derived CDR1 and CDR2 are GTSNPN and SVGIG (reference sequence). As DNA, the CDR3 is TGTGCCTGGAGGTTGGGCGGGGCGGATGGCTACACCTTC. This encodes CAWRLGGADGYTF. The full variable domain, with the rest looked up from reference TRBV30 and TRBJ1-2, is SQTIHQWPATLVQPVGSPLSLECTVEGTSNPNLYWYRQAAGRGLQLLFYSVGIGQISSEVPQNLSASRPQDRQFILSSKKLLLSDSGFYLCAWRLGGADGYTFGSGTRLTVV.

V and J are TRBV5-8 and TRBJ2-1; possibly TRBD1 for D (6 bases). Germline lookup yields CDR1 SGHTS and CDR2 YDEGEE. This CDR3 contains 15 residues. V lost 4 bases and J lost 12, with 23 bases in between. DNA for the CDR3: TGTGCCAGCAGCCGTAGAGGACAGAGCCTTAGTGGGCAGTTCTTC. Amino acids: CASSRRGQSLSGQFF.

The chain joins TRBV6-1 to TRBJ2-5, with D unclear. This CDR3 spans 12 amino acids. V lost 4 bases to trimming and J lost 5 bases, with 8 bases between them. CDR1 is MNHNS, CDR2 SASEGT, per germline. The CDR3 sequence: CASSALSETQYF. The CDR3 DNA reads as TGTGCCAGCAGTGCGCTAAGCGAGACCCAGTACTTC.

The gene calls are TRBV5-1 and TRBJ2-1; the match to TRBD2 covers 10 bases. Losses at the gene ends were 4 bases for V and 6 bases for J; bases not matched to a gene: 4. CDR3 length equals 14 residues. The germline V gene encodes CDR1 SGHRS and CDR2 YFSETQ. CDR3 DNA: TGCGCCAGCAGCATGGGGACTAGCGCCAATGAGCAGTTCTTC. Translation: CASSMGTSANEQFF.

The chain carries TRBV5-4 and TRBJ2-7, with 7 bases aligning to TRBD2. Germline assignment: CDR1 SGHNT and CDR2 YYREEE (reference sequence). With V trimmed by 2 bases and J by 6 bases, 8 bases remained unmatched. The CDR3 length is 14 residues. The CDR3, as DNA: TGTGCCAGCAGCTTAAAGGCGGGGGTTGGCGAGCAGTACTTC. Protein sequence: CASSLKAGVGEQYF.

The rearrangement links TRBV15 to TRBJ2-5, with 7 bases fitting TRBD2. CDR1 is LNHNV, CDR2 YYDKDF, per germline (reference sequence). Trimming at V came to 1 base and at J to 5 bases, leaving 10 bases not matched to a gene. The CDR3 covers 16 residues. CDR3: CATSRVLSGTGETQYF. CDR3 in DNA: TGTGCCACCAGCAGAGTTCTAAGCGGGACCGGGGAGACCCAGTACTTC.

J is TRBJ1-5 and V is TRBV7-9; perhaps TRBD1 as D (6 bases). This CDR3 is built from 14 residues. V lost 5 bases and J lost 3, with 11 bases in between. Germline V gene sequence: CDR1 SEHNR, CDR2 FQNEAQ (reference sequence). The CDR3 here is CASSHTGFNQPQHF. The CDR3 nucleotides are TGTGCCAGCAGCCATACAGGGTTCAATCAGCCCCAGCATTTT.

The chain combines TRBV6-6 with TRBJ2-6; 8 bases are a match to TRBD1. Germline CDR1 MNHNY, CDR2 SVGAGI (reference sequence). The CDR3 is made up of 16 amino acids. The ends lost 5 bases at V and 4 bases at J; junction bases unmatched: 7. Written as DNA, the CDR3 is TGTGCCAGCAGTGTCCTGACAGGGGCCGGGGCCAACGTCCTGACTTTC. Translation: CASSVLTGAGANVLTF.